Following are 12 T cell receptor beta chains from one sample sequenced in a study of T cell changes during pregnancy in multiple sclerosis (dated 2019 in TCRdb). The method behind the library was the immunoSEQ multiplex PCR assay. TCRdb re-hosts the immuneACCESS table, in-frame sequences only. Its copies lack some clones; in the studies checked, an unresolved V gene accounts for under half of them, and the cause for the rest is not known. This sample holds about 39,000 clones; around 92% were observed only once. Approximately 2% of the sample is taken by the ten largest. The sample in question was CD4+ T cells from peripheral blood mononuclear cells, obtained after pregnancy. The origin of the receptors is a female donor in good health, enrolled as a control in a pregnancy study.

The chain links TRBV5-1 to TRBJ2-1, with 9 bases identical to TRBD2. Germline trimming cut 4 bases from V and 6 bases from J; bases unmatched to any gene: 8. There are 15 residues in the CDR3. Looked up from germline, CDR1 is SGHRS and CDR2 is YFSETQ. CDR3 in amino acids: CASSITGTSTNEQFF. The CDR3 DNA reads TGCGCCAGCAGCATTACCGGGACTAGCACCAATGAGCAGTTCTTC.

CDR3 residues: CASSFLSGGADTGELFF. The CDR3 DNA sequence: TGCGCCAGCAGCTTCTTGTCAGGGGGCGCGGACACCGGGGAGCTGTTTTTT. V and J are TRBV5-1 and TRBJ2-2; 8 nucleotides line up with TRBD1. CDR3 length: 17 residues. Germline V lookup: CDR1 SGHRS, CDR2 YFSETQ. The V and J ends lost 2 bases and 3 bases, in that order; junction bases with no gene match: 9.

In this sample, this clone turned up once. The chain couples TRBV19 to TRBJ1-2; no firm D call. V gave up 3 bases and J gave up 7 bases, with 12 bases separating them. This CDR3 contains 13 residues. Germline assignment: CDR1 LNHDA and CDR2 SQIVND (reference sequence). Here the CDR3 DNA reads TGTGCCAGTAGTATTACTGAACGGGGTGGCTACACCTTC. It translates to CASSITERGGYTF.

This clone is a singleton in its sample. V is TRBV27 and J is TRBJ2-2; TRBD2 matches at 7 bases. Per the germline V gene, CDR1 is MNHEY and CDR2 is SMNVEV (reference sequence). V shed 6 bases and J 6 bases; nucleotides not matched to a gene: 13. This CDR3 has 16 residues. DNA of the CDR3: TGTGCCAGCAGACGATCTCGGGACTACCCTTCCGGGGAGCTGTTTTTT. It specifies CASRRSRDYPSGELFF.

The V and J genes are TRBV19 and TRBJ1-1; D unresolved. This CDR3 comprises 13 residues. V lost 7 bases and J lost 1, with 10 bases in between. Germline-derived CDR1 and CDR2 are LNHDA and SQIVND (reference sequence). CDR3 DNA: TGTGCCAGTAAGGACCTAGCGAACACTGAAGCTTTCTTT. Translating it yields CASKDLANTEAFF.

The J gene is TRBJ1-1, the V gene TRBV19; 8 nucleotides match TRBD1. The CDR3 has 14 residues. V lost 8 bases and J lost 4; bases outside the gene matches: 9. Germline V gives CDR1 LNHDA, CDR2 SQIVND (reference sequence). Written as DNA, the CDR3 is TGTGCCAGTTTGACAGGGGAATGGGGCACTGAAGCTTTCTTT. It is translated as CASLTGEWGTEAFF.

In this sample, this clone turned up once. This chain uses TRBV5-4 with TRBJ2-7; D is uncertain. CDR3 length equals 13 residues. Per germline, CDR1 SGHNT and CDR2 YYREEE (reference sequence). V gave up 1 base and J gave up 0 bases, with 5 bases separating them. The CDR3 DNA sequence: TGTGCCAGCAGCTTGTATTACTCCTACGAGCAGTACTTC. It is translated as CASSLYYSYEQYF. The whole variable domain, filled in from reference TRBV5-4 and TRBJ2-7, reads ETGVTQSPTHLIKTRGQQVTLRCSSQSGHNTVSWYQQALGQGPQFIFQYYREEENGRGNFPPRFSGLQFPNYSSELNVNALELDDSALYLCASSLYYSYEQYFGPGTRLTVT.

The chain links TRBV28 to TRBJ2-7; the match to TRBD1 covers 7 bases. Looked up from germline, CDR1 is MDHEN and CDR2 is SYDVKM. The CDR3 is 13 residues long. Unmatched junction bases numbered 8, after V lost 8 bases and J lost 4 bases. The chain's CDR3 is CASGRQGPYEQYF. The CDR3 bases are TGTGCCAGCGGAAGACAGGGACCTTACGAGCAGTACTTC. Supplemented by reference TRBV28 and TRBJ2-7, the full variable domain reads DVKVTQSSRYLVKRTGEKVFLECVQDMDHENMFWYRQDPGLGLRLIYFSYDVKMKEKGDIPEGYSVSREKKERFSLILESASTNQTSMYLCASGRQGPYEQYFGPGTRLTVT.

The chain recombines TRBV6-4 with TRBJ1-4; TRBD1 aligns across 10 bases. V shed 6 bases and J 6 bases; nucleotides not matched to a gene: 7. Per the germline V gene, CDR1 is MRHNA and CDR2 is SNTAGT. The CDR3 length is 15 residues. The CDR3 DNA reads as TGTGCCAGCAGCCAGACAGGGGGCGAATATGAAAAACTGTTTTTT. Translated: CASSQTGGEYEKLFF.

V usage is TRBV6-5 and J usage is TRBJ1-2, with TRBD1 identical over 8 bases. This CDR3 contains 14 residues. Germline CDR1 reads MNHEY; CDR2 reads SVGAGI. With 5 bases clipped from V and 6 bases from J, the junction kept 8 bases outside the gene matches. The chain's CDR3 is CASSRTGMDNGYTF. DNA for the CDR3: TGTGCCAGCAGTAGGACAGGGATGGATAATGGCTACACCTTC.

The chain carries TRBV5-6 and TRBJ1-2, with 10 bases aligning to TRBD1. CDR1 and CDR2 from the germline V gene are SGHDT and YYEEEE. Unmatched junction bases numbered 10, after V lost 2 bases and J lost 6 bases. The CDR3 is 16 residues long. The CDR3 DNA reads TGTGCCAGCAGCTTTGGCCTAATCGGGACAGGGGATGGCTACACCTTC. Residues: CASSFGLIGTGDGYTF.

This clone showed up just once. The rearrangement joins TRBV28 to TRBJ1-5; D perhaps matches TRBD1 (5 bases). CDR1 is MDHEN and CDR2 is SYDVKM in the germline V gene. This CDR3 is 16 amino acids long. Between the trimmed V and J ends, which lost 7 bases and 4 bases, there was a span of 20 bases. CDR3 coding DNA: TGTGCCAGCACCCTAGGGGTAGTATGGGGAAATCAGCCCCAGCATTTT. Encoded protein: CASTLGVVWGNQPQHF.